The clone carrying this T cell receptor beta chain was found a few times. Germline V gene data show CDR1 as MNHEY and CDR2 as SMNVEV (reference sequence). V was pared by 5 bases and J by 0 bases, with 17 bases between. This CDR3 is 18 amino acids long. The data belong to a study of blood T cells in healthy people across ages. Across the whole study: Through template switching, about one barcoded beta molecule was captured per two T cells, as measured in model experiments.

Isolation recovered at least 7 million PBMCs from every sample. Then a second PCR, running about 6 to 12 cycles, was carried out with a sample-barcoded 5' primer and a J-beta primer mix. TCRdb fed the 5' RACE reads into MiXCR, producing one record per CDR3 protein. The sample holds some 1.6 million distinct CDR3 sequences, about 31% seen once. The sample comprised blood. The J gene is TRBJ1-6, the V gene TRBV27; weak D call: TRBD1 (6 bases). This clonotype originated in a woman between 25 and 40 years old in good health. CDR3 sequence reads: CASSRTVPQGSYNSPLHF. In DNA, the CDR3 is TGTGCCAGCAGTCGAACGGTTCCACAGGGCTCCTATAATTCACCCCTCCACTTT.